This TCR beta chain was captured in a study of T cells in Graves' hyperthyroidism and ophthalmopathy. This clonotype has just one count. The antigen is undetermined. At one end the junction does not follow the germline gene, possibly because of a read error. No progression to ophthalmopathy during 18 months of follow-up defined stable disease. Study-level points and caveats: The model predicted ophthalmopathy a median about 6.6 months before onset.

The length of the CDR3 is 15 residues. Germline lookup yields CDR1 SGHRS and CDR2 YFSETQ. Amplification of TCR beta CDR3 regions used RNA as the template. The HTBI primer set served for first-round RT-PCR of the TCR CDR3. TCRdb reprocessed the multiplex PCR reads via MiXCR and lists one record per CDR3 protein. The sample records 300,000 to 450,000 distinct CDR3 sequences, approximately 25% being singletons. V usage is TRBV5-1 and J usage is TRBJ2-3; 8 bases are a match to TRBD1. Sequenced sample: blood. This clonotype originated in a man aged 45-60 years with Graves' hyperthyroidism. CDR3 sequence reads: CASSLEGQGARVQYF. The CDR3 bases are TGTGCCAGCAGCTTGGAGGGGCAGGGGGCCAGGGTGCAGTATTTT. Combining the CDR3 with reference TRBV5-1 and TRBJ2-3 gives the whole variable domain KAGVTQTPRYLIKTRGQQVTLSCSPISGHRSVSWYQQTPGQGLQFLFEYFSETQRNKGNFPGRFSGRQFSNSRSEMNVSTLELGDSALYLCASSLEGQGARVQYFGPGTRLTVL.